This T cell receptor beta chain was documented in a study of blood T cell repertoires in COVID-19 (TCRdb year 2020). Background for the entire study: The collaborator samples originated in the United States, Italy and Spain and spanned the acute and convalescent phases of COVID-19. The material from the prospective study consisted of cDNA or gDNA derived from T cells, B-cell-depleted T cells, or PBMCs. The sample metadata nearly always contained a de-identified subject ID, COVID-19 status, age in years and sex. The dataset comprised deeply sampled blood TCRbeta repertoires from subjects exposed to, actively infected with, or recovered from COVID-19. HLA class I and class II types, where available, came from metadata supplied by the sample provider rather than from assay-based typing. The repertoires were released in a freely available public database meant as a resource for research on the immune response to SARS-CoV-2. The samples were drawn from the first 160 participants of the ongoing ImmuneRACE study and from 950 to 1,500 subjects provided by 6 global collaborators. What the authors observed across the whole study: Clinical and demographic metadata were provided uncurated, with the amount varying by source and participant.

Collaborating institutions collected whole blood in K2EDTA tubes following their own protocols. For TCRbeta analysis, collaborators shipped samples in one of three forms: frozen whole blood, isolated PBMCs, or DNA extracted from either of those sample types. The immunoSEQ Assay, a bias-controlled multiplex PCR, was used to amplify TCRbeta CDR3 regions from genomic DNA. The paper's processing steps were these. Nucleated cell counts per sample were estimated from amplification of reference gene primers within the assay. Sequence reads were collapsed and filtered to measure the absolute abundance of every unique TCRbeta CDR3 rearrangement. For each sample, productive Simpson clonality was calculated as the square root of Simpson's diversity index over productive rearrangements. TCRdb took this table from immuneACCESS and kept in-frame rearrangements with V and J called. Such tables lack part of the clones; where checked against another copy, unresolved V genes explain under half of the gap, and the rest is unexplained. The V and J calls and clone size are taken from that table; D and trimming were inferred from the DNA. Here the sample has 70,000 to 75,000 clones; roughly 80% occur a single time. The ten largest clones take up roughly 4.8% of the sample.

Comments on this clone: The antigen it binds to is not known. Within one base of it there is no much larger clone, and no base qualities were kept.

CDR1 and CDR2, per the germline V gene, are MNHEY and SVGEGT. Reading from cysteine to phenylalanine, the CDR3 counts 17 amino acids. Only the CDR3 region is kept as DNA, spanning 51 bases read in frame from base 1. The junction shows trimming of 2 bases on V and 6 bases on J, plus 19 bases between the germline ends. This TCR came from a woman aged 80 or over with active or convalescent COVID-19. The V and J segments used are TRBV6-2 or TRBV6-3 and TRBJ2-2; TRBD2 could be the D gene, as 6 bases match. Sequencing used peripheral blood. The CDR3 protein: CASSYPLGSYLSGELFF. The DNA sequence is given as TGTGCCAGCAGTTACCCCCTCGGGAGTTACCTGTCCGGGGAGCTGTTTTTT.